What follows describes a single T cell receptor beta chain. This specimen comes from a study of monozygotic twins with inflammatory bowel disease. The CDR3 totals 13 residues. The germline V gene encodes CDR1 SGHTA and CDR2 FQGNSA. Total RNA input per TCR library was approximately 3.5 ug. TCRdb re-called the 5' RACE reads, yielding one record per CDR3 amino acid sequence without DNA. Recorded for this sample: some 150,000 distinct CDR3 sequences. The chain recombines TRBV7-2 with TRBJ1-2; checking the TCRdb D call of TRBD1 is not possible without DNA. This clonotype originated in a human donor with ulcerative colitis or Crohn's disease, or a healthy co-twin of an affected twin (not recorded which). The sample consisted of blood. Here the CDR3 reads CASSLATGNGYTF.